This T cell receptor (beta chain) was captured by sequencing in a study of blood T cell repertoires in COVID-19. Turning to the study itself: Nucleic acid was either cDNA or gDNA, and it came from T cells, B-cell-depleted T cells, or PBMCs.

How the authors handled the data: Amplified reference gene primers provided the basis for estimating nucleated cell counts. Sequencing used immunoSEQ multiplex PCR; TCRdb keeps in-frame clones, though not all of them. The V and J calls and clone size were taken over from that table, and D and trimming were inferred from the DNA. The sample has about 89,000 clones; about 80% are singletons. The CDR3 is made up of 12 amino acids. Germline V CDR1 and CDR2: SQVTM, ANQGSEA. The rearrangement links TRBV29-1 to TRBJ2-7; D gene uncertain. Sequences were obtained from peripheral blood. The receptor comes from a man between 65 and 80 years old with acute or convalescent COVID-19. The chain's CDR3 is CSVTSPPSEQYF. The CDR3 region has the DNA TGCAGTGTAACGAGCCCCCCGAGCGAGCAGTACTTC.